This T cell receptor (beta chain) comes out of a study of T cells after posttransplantation cyclophosphamide (dated by TCRdb to the mid-2010s). Regarding the complete study: Using TRB sequencing, the study followed how the T cell repertoire reconstituted after myeloablative bone marrow transplantation in which posttransplantation cyclophosphamide served as GVHD prophylaxis. Antigen receptor sequencing covered samples from roughly 40 PTCy-treated patients and approximately 15 of their related bone marrow donors. Blood from all 34 PTCy patients who had 1-year posttransplant specimens underwent TRB sequencing. Public TRB sequences were queried against a database of over 3,000 sequences associated with responses to pathogens, tumor antigens, self-antigens and alloantigens. Because TRA and TRB clonality correlated tightly in several samples, later TCR analyses were limited to TRB. In 3 patients, TRB sequencing was also performed on up to 3 more blood samples taken 2 to 5.2 years after transplant, and in 4 patients, pretransplant blood was also TRB-sequenced. Beyond this particular receptor, the publication reports: At 1-2 months, donor-recipient similarity was low but rose over the first year, and the later blood repertoires were often dominated by donor CD8+ memory clones. Across roughly 49 patients, TRB clonality was highly associated with recipient CMV seropositivity and CMV reactivation, and diversity in PTCy patients was similar to diversity in CNI/methotrexate controls. The TRB repertoires of T cells infiltrating skin or the GI tract showed only limited overlap with the TRB repertoires found in blood.

Genomic DNA was the input for TRB sequencing, which was run either with the immunoSEQ assay at survey resolution or with the hsTCRB kit. On the study's bioinformatics: The immunoSEQ software handled the initial read processing, while the LymphoSeq R package was used for the repertoire analyses. Clonality was computed as 1 minus normalized Shannon entropy; Gini coefficient was also calculated for each TRB dataset. Phenotypes of unsorted samples were inferred by mapping TRB sequences from sorted subsets of the recipient or donor onto the same recipient's unsorted samples. The table comes from immuneACCESS by way of TCRdb, which keeps in-frame sequences with V and J called. Part of the clones is missing from these tables; in studies checked, under half for an unresolved V gene and the rest for unknown reasons. V and J calls and clone size come straight from that table; D and trimming were deduced from the DNA. The table for this sample lists about 66,000 clones; 93% of them were counted only once. 2.5% to 3% of the sample goes to the ten largest clones.

As regards this clone: There is no known antigen for this receptor. One base away there is no much larger clone; base qualities are not given.

The germline V gene provides CDR1 MDHEN and CDR2 SYDVKM. The CDR3 starts with the cysteine, ends with the phenylalanine, and has 15 residues. Of all the DNA, just the CDR3 is kept, 45 bases in frame from base 1. Here V drops 6 bases and J drops 5 bases, and the junction holds 9 bases not matched to any gene. On the day of marrow donation, related bone marrow donors gave peripheral blood samples. Mononuclear cells from peripheral blood and bone marrow were separated by Ficoll-Hypaque density centrifugation and then cryopreserved. The sequence was obtained from a woman in her thirties in good health and a related stem cell transplant donor. Sequencing was carried out using PBMCs. The receptor chain draws on TRBV28 and TRBJ1-1; 10 of the junction bases match TRBD1. CDR3 loop: CASSSTGGAGTEAFF. In nucleotide form, the sequence is TGTGCCAGCAGCTCGACAGGGGGCGCAGGAACTGAAGCTTTCTTT.